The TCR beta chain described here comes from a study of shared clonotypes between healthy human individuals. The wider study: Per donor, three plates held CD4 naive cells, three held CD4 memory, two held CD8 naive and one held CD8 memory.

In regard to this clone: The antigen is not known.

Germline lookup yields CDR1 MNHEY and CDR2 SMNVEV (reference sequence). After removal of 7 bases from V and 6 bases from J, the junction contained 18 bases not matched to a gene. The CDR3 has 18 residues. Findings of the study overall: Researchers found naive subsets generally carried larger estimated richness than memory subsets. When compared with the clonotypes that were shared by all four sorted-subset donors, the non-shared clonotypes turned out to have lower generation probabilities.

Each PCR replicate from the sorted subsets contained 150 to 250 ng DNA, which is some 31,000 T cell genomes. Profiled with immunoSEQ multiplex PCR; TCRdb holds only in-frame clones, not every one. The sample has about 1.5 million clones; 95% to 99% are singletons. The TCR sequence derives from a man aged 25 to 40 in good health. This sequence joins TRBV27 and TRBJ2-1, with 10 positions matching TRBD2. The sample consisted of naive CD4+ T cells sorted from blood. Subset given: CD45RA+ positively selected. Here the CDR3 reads CASIIRQGPSGGVNEQFF. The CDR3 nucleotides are TGTGCCAGCATTATCCGGCAGGGGCCTAGCGGGGGTGTCAATGAGCAGTTCTTC.